Presented here are 8 T cell receptor beta chains from one specimen sequenced in a study of T-cell memory formation after mild COVID-19. TCRdb reprocessed the 5' RACE reads via MiXCR and lists one record per CDR3 protein. The sample contains just under 150,000 distinct CDR3 sequences, over 15% of which appear only once. The sequenced sample consisted of PBMCs or a T cell subset sorted from them (not recorded which). These receptors all come from an adult woman who had mild COVID-19 (a few samples of this study predate the infection). Cell type and time point are not known.

The J gene is TRBJ2-1, the V gene TRBV27; TRBD1 aligns across 7 bases. The germline V gene has CDR1 MNHEY and CDR2 SMNVEV (reference sequence). This CDR3 comprises 15 residues. After removal of 6 bases from V and 1 base from J, the junction contained 6 bases not matched to a gene. The CDR3 sequence is CASRRGRKSYNEQFF. Here the CDR3 DNA reads TGTGCCAGCAGGAGGGGGCGCAAGTCCTACAATGAGCAGTTCTTC.

This clonotype was counted only a few times. V is TRBV6-5 and J is TRBJ2-1, with 9 bases matching TRBD1. V shed 6 bases and J 2 bases; nucleotides not matched to a gene: 5. The germline V gene encodes CDR1 MNHEY and CDR2 SVGAGI. The CDR3 is made up of 15 amino acids. The CDR3 sequence: CASSRTGGAYNEQFF. The CDR3 bases are TGTGCCAGCAGCAGAACAGGGGGCGCCTACAATGAGCAGTTCTTC.

This rearrangement joins TRBV4-3 to TRBJ1-6, with TRBD1 as a possible D gene (6 bases). This CDR3 is built from 13 residues. Germline CDR1 reads LGHNA; CDR2 reads YSLEER. V dropped 5 bases and J dropped 14 bases, with 16 bases sitting between them. For the CDR3, the DNA is TGCGCCAGCAGCGATGACAGGACGACGACCCTCCACTTT. This codes for CASSDDRTTTLHF.

This clonotype was recorded at least ten times. The chain carries TRBV20-1 and TRBJ2-5, with 12 positions matching TRBD1. The CDR3 is 17 residues long. Germline lookup yields CDR1 DFQATT and CDR2 SNEGSKA (reference sequence). The J segment lost 5 bases and the V segment lost 1 base, leaving 11 bases of the junction unmatched. CDR3 DNA sequence: TGCAGTGCTAGAGGTCCCGGGACAGGGGGCGTTTTGGAGACCCAGTACTTC. Translating gives CSARGPGTGGVLETQYF.

The chain uses TRBV2 and TRBJ2-1, with D hard to call. V was cut by 5 bases and J by 2 bases, with 10 bases left in between. Germline assignment: CDR1 SNHLY and CDR2 FYNNEI. This CDR3 comprises 14 residues. The CDR3 sequence is CASSPGPAYNEQFF. The CDR3, as DNA: TGTGCCAGCAGTCCCGGACCCGCCTACAATGAGCAGTTCTTC.

The chain couples TRBV7-9 to TRBJ2-7; 9 bases align to TRBD1. CDR3 size: 14 residues. The J segment lost 8 bases and the V segment lost 8 bases, leaving 13 bases of the junction unmatched. Looked up from germline, CDR1 is SEHNR and CDR2 is FQNEAQ (reference sequence). DNA for the CDR3: TGTGCCAGCGCGGACAGGGGCAGTATATATCAGCAGTACTTC. It codes for CASADRGSIYQQYF.

Ten or more counts support this clonotype. The V call is TRBV9, the J call TRBJ2-5, with 15 bases matching TRBD2. The V and J ends lost 3 bases and 5 bases, in that order; junction bases with no gene match: 5. Germline V gene sequence: CDR1 SGDLS, CDR2 YYNGEE. The CDR3 runs to 16 residues. The CDR3 protein is CASSGTSGGAVETQYF. CDR3 nucleotide sequence: TGTGCCAGCAGCGGGACTAGCGGGGGGGCCGTTGAGACCCAGTACTTC.

V and J are TRBV12-3 or TRBV12-4 and TRBJ1-1, with 8 bases matching TRBD1. The V and J ends lost 1 base and 4 bases, in that order; junction bases with no gene match: 5. The CDR3 consists of 15 residues. The CDR3 coding sequence is TGTGCCAGCAGTTTAGTAACAGGGGGTCTCACTGAAGCTTTCTTT. Its translation is CASSLVTGGLTEAFF.